Listed here are 11 T cell receptor beta chains from one sample, sequenced in a study of T-cell memory formation after mild COVID-19. In TCRdb, the 5' RACE reads were re-called with MiXCR into one record per CDR3 protein. The sample carries approximately 30,000 distinct CDR3 sequences, around 7.7% recorded once. The sequenced sample was PBMCs or a T cell subset sorted from them (not recorded which). Source of these receptors: a young man who had mild COVID-19 (a few samples of this study predate the infection). Cell type and time point are not known.

The genes are TRBV5-8 and TRBJ2-5, with TRBD2 matching 7 bases. Germline values: CDR1 SGHTS, CDR2 YDEGEE. Trimming took 4 bases from V and 8 from J; bases not matched to a gene: 26. This CDR3 is built from 19 residues. The CDR3 sequence is CASSIQIGQASGAPGTQYF. The CDR3 DNA follows: TGTGCCAGCAGCATCCAGATAGGACAAGCTAGCGGAGCGCCAGGAACCCAGTACTTC.

For this clonotype: A much larger clone sits a single nucleotide away, making a read error possible. The genes are TRBV10-3 and TRBJ2-2; D remains ambiguous. V lost 8 bases to trimming and J lost 5 bases, with 18 bases between them. This CDR3 has 15 amino acids. The germline CDR1 and CDR2 sequences are ENHRY and SYGVKD. CDR3 sequence (DNA): TGTGCCATCTGTTCAACCGGGCTTGAGACCGGGGAGCTGTTTTTT. Its protein is CAICSTGLETGELFF.

The rearrangement links TRBV9 to TRBJ1-1; D is unclear. CDR3 length equals 16 residues. V dropped 6 bases and J dropped 4 bases, with 22 bases sitting between them. Germline CDR1 reads SGDLS; CDR2 reads YYNGEE. CDR3 in amino acids: CASTPGVSPKGTEAFF. The DNA for the CDR3 is TGTGCCAGCACTCCCGGAGTCTCACCGAAGGGCACTGAAGCTTTCTTT.

This clonotype was seen at least ten times. The V gene is TRBV2, the J gene TRBJ2-3, with D possibly matching TRBD1 (6 bases). This CDR3 spans 13 amino acids. Between the trimmed V and J ends, which lost 8 bases and 3 bases, there was a span of 12 bases. Germline values: CDR1 SNHLY, CDR2 FYNNEI. The CDR3 DNA is TGTGCCAGCGATTCCCAGGGGACAGATACGCAGTATTTT. As protein: CASDSQGTDTQYF.

The chain combines TRBV19 with TRBJ1-1; the D gene is possibly TRBD1 (6 bases). The germline gives CDR1 LNHDA, CDR2 SQIVND (reference sequence). CDR3 length: 17 amino acids. V lost 2 bases to trimming and J lost 0 bases, with 16 bases between them. The CDR3 here is CASSIPHPRGLNTEAFF. Here the CDR3 DNA reads TGTGCCAGTAGTATACCCCACCCCAGGGGACTGAACACTGAAGCTTTCTTT.

Ten or more counts support this clonotype. This chain links TRBV6-5 with TRBJ2-7, with 9 bases that match TRBD1. Germline values: CDR1 MNHEY, CDR2 SVGAGI. The CDR3 covers 14 residues. V was clipped by 5 bases and J by 4 bases; unmatched bases: 6. The CDR3 DNA sequence: TGTGCCAGCAGTCCCGGGACAGGGAAATACGAGCAGTACGTC. Protein sequence: CASSPGTGKYEQYV.

This clonotype has ten or more counts. The chain links TRBV24-1 to TRBJ1-4, with a tentative D call TRBD1 (6 bases). Germline-derived CDR1 and CDR2 are KGHDR and SFDVKD. The CDR3 is made up of 15 amino acids. Trimming cost V 2 bases and J 11 bases, with 17 bases left between them. CDR3 sequence: CATSDYSRGPPKLFF. The CDR3 nucleotides are TGTGCCACCAGTGATTACTCCCGGGGGCCTCCGAAACTGTTTTTT.

This clonotype has ten or more counts. The chain couples TRBV29-1 to TRBJ2-5; 12 bases map to TRBD2. The ends lost 6 bases at V and 0 bases at J; junction bases unmatched: 8. CDR1 is SQVTM, CDR2 ANQGSEA, per germline. The CDR3 totals 16 residues. CDR3 loop: CSVKGLAGGNQETQYF. CDR3 coding DNA: TGCAGCGTCAAGGGTCTAGCGGGGGGGAACCAAGAGACCCAGTACTTC.

This clonotype was found many times. The J gene is TRBJ1-2, the V gene TRBV20-1; TRBD1 is a possible D gene (5 bases). V was pared by 3 bases and J by 12 bases, with 17 bases between. This CDR3 is built from 12 residues. CDR1 DFQATT and CDR2 SNEGSKA come from the germline V gene (reference sequence). The CDR3 protein is CSASRAGGGNTF. The CDR3 DNA reads as TGCAGTGCTAGTCGGGCCGGGGGAGGTAACACCTTC.

The sample holds many counts of this clonotype. The CDR3 region is CSAQTGFYGYTF. CDR3 in DNA: TGCAGTGCTCAGACAGGCTTCTATGGCTACACCTTC. The chain carries TRBV20-1 and TRBJ1-2, with D perhaps matching TRBD1 (6 bases). Deletions cut 5 bases from V and 4 bases from J, with 11 bases between. The V gene's germline CDR1 is DFQATT and CDR2 SNEGSKA (reference sequence). This CDR3 has 12 residues.

In this sample, this clonotype turned up many times. This chain connects TRBV10-3 to TRBJ2-5; TRBD2 is a possible D gene (6 bases). This CDR3 is built from 14 residues. V lost 3 bases and J lost 3, with 11 bases in between. In germline, CDR1 is ENHRY, CDR2 SYGVKD. The CDR3, as DNA: TGTGCCATCAGTGACCTTAGCGGAAAAGAGACCCAGTACTTC. This translates into CAISDLSGKETQYF.